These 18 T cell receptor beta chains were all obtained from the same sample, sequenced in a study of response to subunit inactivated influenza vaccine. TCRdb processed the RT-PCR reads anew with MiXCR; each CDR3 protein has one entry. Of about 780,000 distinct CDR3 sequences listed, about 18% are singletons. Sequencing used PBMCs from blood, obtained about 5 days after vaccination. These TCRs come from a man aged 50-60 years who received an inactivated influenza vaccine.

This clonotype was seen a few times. CDR3 DNA: TGTGCCAGCATGGATGGGAGGGCCCGGGAGCTGTTTTTT. This codes for CASMDGRARELFF. This chain joins TRBV12-3 or TRBV12-4 and TRBJ2-2; 7 nucleotides align to TRBD2. This CDR3 is built from 13 residues. Unmatched junction bases numbered 8, after V lost 7 bases and J lost 9 bases.

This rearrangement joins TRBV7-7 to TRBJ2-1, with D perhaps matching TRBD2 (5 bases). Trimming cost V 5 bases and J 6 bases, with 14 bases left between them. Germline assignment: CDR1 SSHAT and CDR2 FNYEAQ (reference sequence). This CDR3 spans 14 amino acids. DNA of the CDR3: TGTGCCAGCAGCATTCATCCCAGCGGCAATGAGCAGTTCTTC. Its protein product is CASSIHPSGNEQFF.

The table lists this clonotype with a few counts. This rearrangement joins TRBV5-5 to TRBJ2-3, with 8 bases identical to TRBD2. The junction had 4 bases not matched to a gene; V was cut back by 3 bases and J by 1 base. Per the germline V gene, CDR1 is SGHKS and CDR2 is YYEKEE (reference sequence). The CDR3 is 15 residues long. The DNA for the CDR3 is TGTGCCAGCAGCTCACGTAGCGGGGGCACAGATACGCAGTATTTT. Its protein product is CASSSRSGGTDTQYF.

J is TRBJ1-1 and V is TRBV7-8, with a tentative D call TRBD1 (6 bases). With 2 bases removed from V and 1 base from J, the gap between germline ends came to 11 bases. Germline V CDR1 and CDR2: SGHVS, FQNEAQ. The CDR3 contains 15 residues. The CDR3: CASSLFPDRNTEAFF. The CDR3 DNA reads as TGTGCCAGCAGCTTATTCCCGGACAGGAACACTGAAGCTTTCTTT.

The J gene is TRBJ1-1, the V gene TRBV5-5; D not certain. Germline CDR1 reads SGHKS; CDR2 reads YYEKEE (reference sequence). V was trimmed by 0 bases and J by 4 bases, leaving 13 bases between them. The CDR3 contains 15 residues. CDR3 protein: CASSLGGVRVTEAFF. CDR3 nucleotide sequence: TGTGCCAGCAGCTTGGGGGGAGTGAGGGTCACTGAAGCTTTCTTT.

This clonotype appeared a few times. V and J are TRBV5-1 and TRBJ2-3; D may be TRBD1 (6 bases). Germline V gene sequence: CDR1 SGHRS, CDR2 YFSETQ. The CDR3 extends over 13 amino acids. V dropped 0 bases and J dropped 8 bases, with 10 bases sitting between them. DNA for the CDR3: TGCGCCAGCAGCTTGGGGGACATCACTACGCAGTATTTT. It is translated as CASSLGDITTQYF.

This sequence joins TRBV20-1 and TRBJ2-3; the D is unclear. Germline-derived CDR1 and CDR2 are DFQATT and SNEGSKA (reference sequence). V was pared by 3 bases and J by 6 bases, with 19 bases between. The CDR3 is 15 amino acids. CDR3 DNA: TGCAGTGCTAGTAGGGCTGCCCCGGCCACGGATACGCAGTATTTT. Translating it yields CSASRAAPATDTQYF.

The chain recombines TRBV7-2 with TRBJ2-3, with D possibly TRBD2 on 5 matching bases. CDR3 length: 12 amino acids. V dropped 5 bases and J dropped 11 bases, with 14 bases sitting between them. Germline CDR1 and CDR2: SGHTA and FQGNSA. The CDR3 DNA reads TGTGCCAGCAGCCCGAATACCGGGGAGCAGTATTTT. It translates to CASSPNTGEQYF. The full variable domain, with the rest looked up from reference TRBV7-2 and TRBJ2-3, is GAGVSQSPSNKVTEKGKDVELRCDPISGHTALYWYRQSLGQGLEFLIYFQGNSAPDKSGLPSDRFSAERTGGSVSTLTIQRTQQEDSAVYLCASSPNTGEQYFGPGTRLTVL.

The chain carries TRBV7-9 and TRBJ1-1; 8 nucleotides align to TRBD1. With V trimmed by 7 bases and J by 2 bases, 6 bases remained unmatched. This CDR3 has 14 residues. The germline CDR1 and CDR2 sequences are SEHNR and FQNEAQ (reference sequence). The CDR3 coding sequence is TGTGCCAGCACCCCGACAGGGGTAAACACTGAAGCTTTCTTT. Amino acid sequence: CASTPTGVNTEAFF.

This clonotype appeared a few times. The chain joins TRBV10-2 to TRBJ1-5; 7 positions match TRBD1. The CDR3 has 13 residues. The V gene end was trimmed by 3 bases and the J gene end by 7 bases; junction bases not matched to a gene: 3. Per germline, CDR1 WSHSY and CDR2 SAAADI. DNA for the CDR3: TGCGCCAGCAGTGACGGAGGGGGCCAGCCCCAGCATTTT. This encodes CASSDGGGQPQHF.

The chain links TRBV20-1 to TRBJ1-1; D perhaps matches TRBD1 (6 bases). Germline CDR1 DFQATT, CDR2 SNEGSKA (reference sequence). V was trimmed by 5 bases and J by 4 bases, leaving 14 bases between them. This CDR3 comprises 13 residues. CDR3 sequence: CSASLRDTTEAFF. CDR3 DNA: TGCAGTGCTTCACTCCGGGACACCACTGAAGCTTTCTTT.

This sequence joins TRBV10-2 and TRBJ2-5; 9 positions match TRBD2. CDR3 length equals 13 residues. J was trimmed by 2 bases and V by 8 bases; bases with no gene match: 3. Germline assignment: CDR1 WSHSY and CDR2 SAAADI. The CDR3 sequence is CASYGLAQETQYF. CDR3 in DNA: TGCGCCAGCTATGGACTAGCGCAAGAGACCCAGTACTTC.

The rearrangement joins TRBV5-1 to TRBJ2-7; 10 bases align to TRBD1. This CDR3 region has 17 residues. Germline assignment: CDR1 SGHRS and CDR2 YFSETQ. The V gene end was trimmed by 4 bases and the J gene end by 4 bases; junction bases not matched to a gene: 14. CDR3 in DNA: TGCGCCAGCAGCCCCAGACCGGCGGGACAGGGGATTTACGAGCAGTACTTC. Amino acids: CASSPRPAGQGIYEQYF.

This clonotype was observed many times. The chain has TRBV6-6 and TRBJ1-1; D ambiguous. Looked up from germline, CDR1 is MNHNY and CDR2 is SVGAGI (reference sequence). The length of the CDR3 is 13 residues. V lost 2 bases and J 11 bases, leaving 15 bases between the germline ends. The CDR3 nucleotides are TGTGCCAGCAGTTACGCGGCAGGACGGGATGCTTTCTTT. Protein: CASSYAAGRDAFF.

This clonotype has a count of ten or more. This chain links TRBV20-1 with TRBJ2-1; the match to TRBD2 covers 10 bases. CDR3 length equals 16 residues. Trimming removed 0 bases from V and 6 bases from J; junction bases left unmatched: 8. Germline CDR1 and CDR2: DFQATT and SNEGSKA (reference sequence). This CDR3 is CSARDPSGRALNEQFF. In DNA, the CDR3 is TGCAGTGCTAGAGATCCCAGCGGGAGGGCGCTCAATGAGCAGTTCTTC.

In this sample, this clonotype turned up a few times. The CDR3 sequence: CASSLTRGDTEAFF. DNA of the CDR3: TGTGCCAGCAGTCTCACCAGGGGGGACACTGAAGCTTTCTTT. The J gene is TRBJ1-1, the V gene TRBV12-3 or TRBV12-4; the match to TRBD1 covers 7 bases. The junction had 6 bases not matched to a gene; V was cut back by 5 bases and J by 3 bases. The CDR3 runs to 14 residues.

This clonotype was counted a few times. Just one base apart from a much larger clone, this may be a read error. Here the CDR3 reads CASSYLGELFF. DNA of the CDR3: TGTGCCAGCAGTTACCTCGGGGAGCTGTTTTTT. The V gene is TRBV6-5, the J gene TRBJ2-2, with D unclear. V lost 2 bases and J lost 7, with 2 bases in between. Germline values: CDR1 MNHEY, CDR2 SVGAGI. The CDR3 has 11 amino acids.

CDR3 coding DNA: TGCAGTGCTAGAGGGGGGACAGGAGGCTATAATTCACCCCTCCACTTT. Translated, it gives CSARGGTGGYNSPLHF. The rearrangement joins TRBV20-1 to TRBJ1-6, with 8 bases matching TRBD1. After removal of 1 base from V and 3 bases from J, the junction contained 5 bases not matched to a gene. The CDR3 length is 16 residues. CDR1 and CDR2 from the germline V gene are DFQATT and SNEGSKA (reference sequence).